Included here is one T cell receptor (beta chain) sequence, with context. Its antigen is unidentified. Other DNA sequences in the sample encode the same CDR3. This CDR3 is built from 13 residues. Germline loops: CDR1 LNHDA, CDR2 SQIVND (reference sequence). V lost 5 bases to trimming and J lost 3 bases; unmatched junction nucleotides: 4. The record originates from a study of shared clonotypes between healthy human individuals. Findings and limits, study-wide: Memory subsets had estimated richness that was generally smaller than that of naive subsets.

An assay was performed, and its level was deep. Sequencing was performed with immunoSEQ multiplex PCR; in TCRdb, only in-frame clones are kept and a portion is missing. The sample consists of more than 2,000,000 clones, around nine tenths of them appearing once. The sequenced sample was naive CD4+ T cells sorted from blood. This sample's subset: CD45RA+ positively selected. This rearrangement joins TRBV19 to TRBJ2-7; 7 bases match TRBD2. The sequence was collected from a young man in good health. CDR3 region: CASSVGGGYEQYF. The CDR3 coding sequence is TGTGCCAGTAGTGTAGGCGGGGGCTACGAGCAGTACTTC.